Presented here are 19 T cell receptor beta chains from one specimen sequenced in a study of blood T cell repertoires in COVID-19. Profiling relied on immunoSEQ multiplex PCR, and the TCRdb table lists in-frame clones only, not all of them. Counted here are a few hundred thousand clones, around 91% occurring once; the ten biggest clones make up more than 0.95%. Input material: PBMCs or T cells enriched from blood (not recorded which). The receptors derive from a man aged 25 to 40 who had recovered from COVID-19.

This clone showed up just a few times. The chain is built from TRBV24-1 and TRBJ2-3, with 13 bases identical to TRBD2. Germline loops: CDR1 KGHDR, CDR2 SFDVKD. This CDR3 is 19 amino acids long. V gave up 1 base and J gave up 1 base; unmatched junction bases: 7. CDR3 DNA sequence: TGTGCCACCAGTGATTTTACTAGCGGGAGGGATCGGGGCACAGATACGCAGTATTTT. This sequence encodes CATSDFTSGRDRGTDTQYF.

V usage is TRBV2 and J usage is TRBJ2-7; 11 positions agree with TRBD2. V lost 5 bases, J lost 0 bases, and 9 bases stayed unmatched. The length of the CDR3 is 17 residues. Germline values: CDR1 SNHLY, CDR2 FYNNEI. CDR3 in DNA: TGTGCCAGCAGTCCCGACGGGACTAGCGGCCTCTCCTACGAGCAGTACTTC. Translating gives CASSPDGTSGLSYEQYF. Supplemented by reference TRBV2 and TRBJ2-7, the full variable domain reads EPEVTQTPSHQVTQMGQEVILRCVPISNHLYFYWYRQILGQKVEFLVSFYNNEISEKSEIFDDQFSVERPDGSNFTLKIRSTKLEDSAMYFCASSPDGTSGLSYEQYFGPGTRLTVT.

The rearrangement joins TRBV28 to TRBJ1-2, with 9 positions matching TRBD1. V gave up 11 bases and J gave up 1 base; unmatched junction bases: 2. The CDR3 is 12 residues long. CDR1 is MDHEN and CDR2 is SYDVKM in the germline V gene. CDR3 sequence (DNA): TGTGCCCACAGGGGGCGTAACTATGGCTACACCTTC. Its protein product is CAHRGRNYGYTF.

The CDR3 bases are TGTGCCAGCAGTCCTACTTCGTACAGGGGAAATGAAAAACTGTTTTTT. This sequence encodes CASSPTSYRGNEKLFF. The J gene is TRBJ1-4, the V gene TRBV28, with 7 nucleotides matching TRBD1. Germline CDR1 is MDHEN and CDR2 is SYDVKM. The CDR3 loop spans 16 amino acids. V trimming: 5 bases; J trimming: 5 bases; junction bases outside the gene matches: 11.

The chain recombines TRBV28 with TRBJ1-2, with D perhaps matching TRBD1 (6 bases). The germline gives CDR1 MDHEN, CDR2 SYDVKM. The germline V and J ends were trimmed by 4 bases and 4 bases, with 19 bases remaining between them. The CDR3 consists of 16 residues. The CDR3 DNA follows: TGTGCCAGCAGTTCCGCGGGGGGCGGGCAGGGCTATGGCTACACCTTC. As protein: CASSSAGGGQGYGYTF.

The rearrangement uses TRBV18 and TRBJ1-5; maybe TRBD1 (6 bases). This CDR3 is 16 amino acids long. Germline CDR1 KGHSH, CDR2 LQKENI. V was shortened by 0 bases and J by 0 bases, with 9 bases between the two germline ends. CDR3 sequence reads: CASSPPQGYSNQPQHF. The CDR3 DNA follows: TGTGCCAGCTCACCACCCCAGGGGTATAGCAATCAGCCCCAGCATTTT.

The chain's CDR3 is CASSHYWGGPVNSPLHF. The CDR3 coding sequence is TGTGCCAGTAGCCACTACTGGGGAGGGCCTGTGAATTCACCCCTCCACTTT. V and J are TRBV19 and TRBJ1-6; D uncertain. V lost 6 bases and J lost 7, with 22 bases in between. Germline-derived CDR1 and CDR2 are LNHDA and SQIVND (reference sequence). There are 17 residues in the CDR3.

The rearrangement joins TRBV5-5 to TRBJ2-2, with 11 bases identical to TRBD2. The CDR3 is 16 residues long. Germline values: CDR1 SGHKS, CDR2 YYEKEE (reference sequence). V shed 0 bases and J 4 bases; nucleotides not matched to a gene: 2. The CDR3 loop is CASSLVLAGGTGELFF. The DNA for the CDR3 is TGTGCCAGCAGCTTGGTTCTAGCGGGAGGCACCGGGGAGCTGTTTTTT.

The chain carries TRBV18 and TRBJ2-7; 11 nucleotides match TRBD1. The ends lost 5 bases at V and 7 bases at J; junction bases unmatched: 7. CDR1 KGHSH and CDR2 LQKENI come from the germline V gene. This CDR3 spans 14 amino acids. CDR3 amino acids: CASSSGTGGGEQYF. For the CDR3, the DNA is TGTGCCAGCTCATCCGGGACAGGGGGAGGTGAGCAGTACTTC.

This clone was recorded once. The chain's CDR3 is CASSQDLPAGVGGYNEQFF. The CDR3 bases are TGTGCCAGCAGCCAAGACCTCCCAGCGGGAGTAGGAGGGTACAATGAGCAGTTCTTC. This sequence joins TRBV4-2 and TRBJ2-1; 8 bases are a match to TRBD2. The ends lost 0 bases at V and 4 bases at J; junction bases unmatched: 14. The CDR3 has 19 residues. From germline, CDR1 is LGHNA and CDR2 YNFKEQ.

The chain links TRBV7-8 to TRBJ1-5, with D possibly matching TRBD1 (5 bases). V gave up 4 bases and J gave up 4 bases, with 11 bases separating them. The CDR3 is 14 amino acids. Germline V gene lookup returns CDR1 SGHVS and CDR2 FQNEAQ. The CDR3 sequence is CASSSTVGNQPQHF. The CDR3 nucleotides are TGTGCCAGCAGCTCGACAGTAGGGAATCAGCCCCAGCATTTT.

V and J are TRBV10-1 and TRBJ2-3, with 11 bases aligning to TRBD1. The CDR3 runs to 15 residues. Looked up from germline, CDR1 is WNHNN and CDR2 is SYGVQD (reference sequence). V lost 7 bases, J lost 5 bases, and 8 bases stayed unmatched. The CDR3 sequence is CASTLGQGVGDTQYF. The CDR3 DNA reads TGCGCCAGCACCTTGGGACAGGGGGTTGGAGATACGCAGTATTTT.

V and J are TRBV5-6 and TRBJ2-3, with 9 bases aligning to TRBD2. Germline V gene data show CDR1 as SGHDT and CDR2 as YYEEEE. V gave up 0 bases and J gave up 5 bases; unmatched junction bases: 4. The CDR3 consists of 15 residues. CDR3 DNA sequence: TGTGCCAGCAGCTTGGGCGGGAGGGCCATAGATACGCAGTATTTT. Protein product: CASSLGGRAIDTQYF.

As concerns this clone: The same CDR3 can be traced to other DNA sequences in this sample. The DNA for the CDR3 is TGTGCCTGGAGTGTCCAGGGGGCGGGTCAGCCCCAGCATTTT. Translating gives CAWSVQGAGQPQHF. This chain links TRBV30 with TRBJ1-5, with 8 bases aligning to TRBD1. V was pared by 0 bases and J by 6 bases, with 4 bases of the junction left unmatched. CDR3 length: 14 residues. Germline CDR1 GTSNPN, CDR2 SVGIG (reference sequence).

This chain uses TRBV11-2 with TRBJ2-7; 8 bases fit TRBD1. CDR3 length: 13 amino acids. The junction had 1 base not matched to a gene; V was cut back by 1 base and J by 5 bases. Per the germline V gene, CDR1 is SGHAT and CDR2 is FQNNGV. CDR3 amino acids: CASSLAGGNEQYF. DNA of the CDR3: TGTGCCAGCAGCTTAGCAGGGGGCAACGAGCAGTACTTC.

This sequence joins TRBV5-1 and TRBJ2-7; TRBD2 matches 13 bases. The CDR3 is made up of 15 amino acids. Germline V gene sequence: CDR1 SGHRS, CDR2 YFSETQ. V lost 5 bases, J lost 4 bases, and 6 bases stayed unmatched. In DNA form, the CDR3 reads TGCGCCAGCAGATCTGGACTAGCGGGAGTTTACGAGCAGTACTTC. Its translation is CASRSGLAGVYEQYF.

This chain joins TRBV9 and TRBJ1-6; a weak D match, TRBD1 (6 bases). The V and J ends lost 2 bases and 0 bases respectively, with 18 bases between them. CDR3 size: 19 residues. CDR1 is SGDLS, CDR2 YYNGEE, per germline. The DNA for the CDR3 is TGTGCCAGCAGCGTTTTAGATCAGGGGCGGAGCTCCTATAATTCACCCCTCCACTTT. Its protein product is CASSVLDQGRSSYNSPLHF.

The CDR3 spells CASSIQVPEAFF. The CDR3 bases are TGTGCCAGCAGCATACAGGTCCCTGAAGCTTTCTTT. The chain combines TRBV7-9 with TRBJ1-1, with a weak D call TRBD1 (5 bases). The V and J ends lost 5 bases and 6 bases respectively, with 10 bases between them. CDR1 is SEHNR and CDR2 is FQNEAQ in the germline V gene (reference sequence). This CDR3 has 12 amino acids.

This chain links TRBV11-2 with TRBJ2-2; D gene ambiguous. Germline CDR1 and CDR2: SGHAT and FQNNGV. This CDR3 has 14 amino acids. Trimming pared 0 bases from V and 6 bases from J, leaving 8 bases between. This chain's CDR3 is CASSLDVGAGELFF. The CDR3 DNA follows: TGTGCCAGCAGCTTAGATGTGGGCGCCGGGGAGCTGTTTTTT.